This entry lists 19 T cell receptor beta chains sequenced from one sample in a study of early T cells in non-severe SARS-CoV-2 infection. TCRdb used MiXCR to reprocess the 5' RACE reads, holding one entry per CDR3 protein. Here the sample spans 55,000 to 85,000 distinct CDR3 sequences, approximately 15% being singletons. The sample was whole blood. The receptors here all came from an adult who was a healthcare worker with PCR-confirmed SARS-CoV-2 infection or an uninfected control (not recorded which).

The chain links TRBV4-3 to TRBJ1-6; D ambiguous. CDR1 is LGHNA, CDR2 YSLEER, per germline. V was cut by 1 base and J by 7 bases, with 11 bases left in between. This CDR3 region has 15 residues. The CDR3 reads CASSQVAGLNSPLHF. CDR3 nucleotide sequence: TGCGCCAGCAGCCAAGTGGCAGGACTCAATTCACCCCTCCACTTT.

The V gene is TRBV25-1, the J gene TRBJ2-7, with D perhaps being TRBD1 or TRBD2 (6 bases each). The germline V gene has CDR1 MGHDK and CDR2 SYGVNS. The V gene lost 6 bases and the J gene lost 3 bases, with 15 bases spanning the gap. The CDR3 sequence is 14 residues long. The CDR3 protein is CASRRPGDNYEQYF. The CDR3 DNA sequence: TGTGCCAGCAGACGCCCGGGGGACAACTACGAGCAGTACTTC.

The V call is TRBV2, the J call TRBJ1-1; perhaps TRBD1 as D (5 bases). The germline V and J ends were trimmed by 6 bases and 0 bases, with 11 bases remaining between them. The CDR3 runs 14 residues. Germline V CDR1 and CDR2: SNHLY, FYNNEI. The CDR3 is CASSLGPLNTEAFF. CDR3 DNA sequence: TGTGCCAGCAGCTTGGGACCGTTGAACACTGAAGCTTTCTTT.

This clonotype was seen a single time. This sequence joins TRBV7-8 and TRBJ2-1, with 7 bases matching TRBD2. J was trimmed by 4 bases and V by 1 base; bases with no gene match: 4. This CDR3 region has 15 residues. The V gene's germline CDR1 is SGHVS and CDR2 FQNEAQ. The CDR3 sequence: CASSLGGGAYNEQFF. The CDR3 DNA is TGTGCCAGCAGCTTAGGCGGGGGAGCATACAATGAGCAGTTCTTC.

This clonotype was observed a handful of times. The chain combines TRBV14 with TRBJ2-7; D is unclear. This CDR3 has 13 amino acids. Germline-derived CDR1 and CDR2 are SGHDN and FVKESK. The V gene lost 4 bases and the J gene lost 2 bases, with 9 bases spanning the gap. This chain's CDR3 is CASSLKLTYEQYF. DNA of the CDR3: TGTGCCAGCAGCCTGAAGCTGACCTACGAGCAGTACTTC.

The chain carries TRBV7-9 and TRBJ1-1; 8 bases match TRBD1. CDR1 SEHNR and CDR2 FQNEAQ come from the germline V gene (reference sequence). V shed 4 bases, J shed 3 bases, and the junction held 7 bases outside the gene matches. CDR3 length equals 15 residues. CDR3 sequence: CASSWTGTGYTEAFF. The CDR3 region has the DNA TGTGCCAGCAGCTGGACAGGGACGGGGTACACTGAAGCTTTCTTT. The entire variable domain, with the rest obtained from reference TRBV7-9 and TRBJ1-1, is as follows: DTGVSQNPRHKITKRGQNVTFRCDPISEHNRLYWYRQTLGQGPEFLTYFQNEAQLEKSRLLSDRFSAERPKGSFSTLEIQRTEQGDSAMYLCASSWTGTGYTEAFFGQGTRLTVV.

This clonotype was seen a handful of times. The chain couples TRBV6-2 or TRBV6-3 to TRBJ2-4, with a possible D match to TRBD1 (6 bases). The V gene lost 6 bases and the J gene lost 5 bases, with 11 bases spanning the gap. Germline CDR1 and CDR2: MNHEY and SVGEGT. This CDR3 contains 13 residues. The CDR3 loop is CASSVNRENIQYF. In DNA, the CDR3 is TGTGCCAGCAGCGTAAACAGGGAAAACATTCAGTACTTC.

The table lists this clonotype with a few counts. V gene TRBV12-3 or TRBV12-4 combines with J gene TRBJ1-1; TRBD1 agrees at 10 bases. V shed 5 bases and J 8 bases; nucleotides not matched to a gene: 17. The CDR3 has 17 amino acids. In DNA form, the CDR3 reads TGTGCCAGCAGTCCCGTGGGGACAGGGGTAAATCTAGGGGAAGCTTTCTTT. Translating gives CASSPVGTGVNLGEAFF.

The chain is built from TRBV4-1 and TRBJ2-5; D perhaps matches TRBD1 (6 bases). There are 16 residues in the CDR3. Germline values: CDR1 MGHRA, CDR2 YSYEKL. Trimming took off 0 bases at V and 1 base at J, with 12 bases between the two ends. In nucleotides, the CDR3 is TGCGCCAGCAGCCAAGACCTAGGGGGTCGCCAAGAGACCCAGTACTTC. This encodes CASSQDLGGRQETQYF.

The table lists this clonotype with many counts. The chain uses TRBV4-2 and TRBJ2-3; D unclear. The V gene's germline CDR1 is LGHNA and CDR2 YNFKEQ. The CDR3 covers 19 residues. Trimming cost V 0 bases and J 1 base, with 20 bases left between them. This chain's CDR3 is CASSQDGPIQFSGTDTQYF. CDR3 in DNA: TGTGCCAGCAGCCAAGATGGCCCGATACAATTCTCGGGCACAGATACGCAGTATTTT.

This clonotype was detected only once. This chain links TRBV2 with TRBJ2-2; 8 bases align to TRBD1. The V and J ends lost 4 bases and 3 bases, in that order; junction bases with no gene match: 4. The CDR3 consists of 15 residues. Germline V gives CDR1 SNHLY, CDR2 FYNNEI. The CDR3 sequence is CASSATGVDTGELFF. CDR3 DNA: TGTGCCAGCAGTGCGACAGGGGTGGACACCGGGGAGCTGTTTTTT.

The chain carries TRBV28 and TRBJ2-7; a weak D match, TRBD1 (5 bases). From germline, CDR1 is MDHEN and CDR2 SYDVKM. Between the trimmed V and J ends, which lost 1 base and 4 bases, there was a span of 14 bases. This CDR3 is built from 15 residues. As DNA, the CDR3 is TGTGCCAGCAGTTTATTGGGCCAGGGTGGATACGAGCAGTACTTC. This gives the protein CASSLLGQGGYEQYF. Together with reference TRBV28 and TRBJ2-7, the CDR3 gives the full variable domain: DVKVTQSSRYLVKRTGEKVFLECVQDMDHENMFWYRQDPGLGLRLIYFSYDVKMKEKGDIPEGYSVSREKKERFSLILESASTNQTSMYLCASSLLGQGGYEQYFGPGTRLTVT.

This clonotype was seen repeatedly, ten times or more. The chain employs TRBV28 and TRBJ2-7; no definite D call. The CDR3 extends over 14 amino acids. Germline V gene sequence: CDR1 MDHEN, CDR2 SYDVKM. V dropped 5 bases and J dropped 4 bases, with 15 bases sitting between them. CDR3 sequence: CASSRRGVSYEQYF. The DNA of the CDR3 is TGTGCCAGCAGTCGGCGAGGTGTCTCTTACGAGCAGTACTTC.

This clonotype was seen repeatedly, ten times or more. The V call is TRBV29-1, the J call TRBJ2-5; no firm D call. Trimming removed 2 bases at V and 2 bases at J, with 6 bases between. The germline CDR1 and CDR2 sequences are SQVTM and ANQGSEA. This CDR3 contains 12 residues. CDR3 residues: CSVETGQETQYF. The DNA of the CDR3 is TGCAGCGTTGAAACTGGACAAGAGACCCAGTACTTC.

This sequence joins TRBV6-1 and TRBJ2-7; D perhaps matches TRBD1 (5 bases). From germline, CDR1 is MNHNS and CDR2 SASEGT. The CDR3 sequence is 13 residues long. V dropped 5 bases and J dropped 2 bases, with 10 bases sitting between them. This CDR3 reads CASSFDSPYEQYF. The CDR3 nucleotides read TGTGCCAGCAGTTTCGACAGTCCCTACGAGCAGTACTTC.

This clonotype was detected ten times or more. V is TRBV7-8 and J is TRBJ2-4; D is undetermined. The CDR3 extends over 17 amino acids. Germline CDR1 is SGHVS and CDR2 is FQNEAQ. Deletions cut 1 base from V and 2 bases from J, with 15 bases between. The CDR3 loop reads CASSLGYRRQTKNIQYF. CDR3 DNA: TGTGCCAGCAGCTTAGGTTACAGACGACAAACCAAAAACATTCAGTACTTC.

This clonotype was picked up many times. V usage is TRBV5-1 and J usage is TRBJ1-2; the D is unclear. This CDR3 is built from 13 residues. The ends were cut back, 1 base at V and 4 bases at J, with 8 bases in the middle. Germline V gives CDR1 SGHRS, CDR2 YFSETQ. CDR3 DNA: TGCGCCAGCAGCTTGTCGGACGGCTATGGCTACACCTTC. Protein product: CASSLSDGYGYTF.

The sample holds one count of this clonotype. The V and J genes are TRBV20-1 and TRBJ1-5; tentatively, D is TRBD1 (5 bases). Trimming left V 2 bases short and J 5 bases short, with 10 bases between. CDR1 DFQATT and CDR2 SNEGSKA come from the germline V gene (reference sequence). The CDR3 spans 13 residues. The CDR3 coding sequence is TGCAGTGCTAGACAGGGTACGGATCAGCCCCAGCATTTT. Amino acids: CSARQGTDQPQHF.

The chain joins TRBV7-3 to TRBJ2-3, with a possible D match to TRBD2 (7 bases). Germline-derived CDR1 and CDR2 are SGHTA and FQGTGA. Trimming stripped 4 bases from V and 0 bases from J, with 14 bases between. This CDR3 has 16 amino acids. The DNA of the CDR3 is TGTGCCAGCAGCTCCAACGGGGGGCGAAGCACAGATACGCAGTATTTT. Its protein product is CASSSNGGRSTDTQYF. The full variable domain, with the rest looked up from reference TRBV7-3 and TRBJ2-3, is GAGVSQTPSNKVTEKGKYVELRCDPISGHTALYWYRQSLGQGPEFLIYFQGTGAADDSGLPNDRFFAVRPEGSVSTLKIQRTERGDSAVYLCASSSNGGRSTDTQYFGPGTRLTVL.